A selection of T cell receptor beta chains follows, all from one sample in a study of persistence of HIV-infected CD4 T cells. These receptors have no identified antigens. The method was immunoSEQ multiplex PCR; TCRdb's version includes in-frame clones alone and lacks a portion of them. This table holds 48,000 or so clones, over 70% found once. The input for sequencing was CD4+ T cells sorted from PBMCs after roughly 17-hour stimulation, taken from a patient who received antiretroviral therapy. Source of these receptors: an adult man with HIV who was CMV-seropositive. Both conserved end residues are trimmed from each CDR3.

V gene: TRBV4-3; J gene: TRBJ2-2; CDR3 protein: ASSQDILAGGGGELF
V gene: TRBV14; J gene: TRBJ1-4; CDR3 protein: ASSQGRLVGEKLF
V gene: TRBV23-1; J gene: TRBJ1-5; CDR3 protein: ASSHQYGRPQH
V gene: TRBV7-3; J gene: TRBJ1-1; CDR3 protein: ASSLGGGEAAF
V gene: TRBV5-1; J gene: TRBJ1-1; CDR3 protein: ASSLEQLNTEAF
V gene: TRBV3-1/TRBV3-2; J gene: TRBJ1-2; CDR3 protein: ASSRGERVHGYT
V gene: TRBV5-1; J gene: TRBJ1-2; CDR3 protein: ASSFPTGTAEGGYT
V gene: TRBV5-6; J gene: TRBJ2-7; CDR3 protein: ASTRQSYEQY
V gene: TRBV19; J gene: TRBJ1-1; CDR3 protein: ASSIARQRGLGNTEAF
V gene: TRBV19; J gene: TRBJ2-7; CDR3 protein: ASSNGRGGYEQY
V gene: TRBV5-1; J gene: TRBJ2-6; CDR3 protein: ASSFRLAGLSSGANVLT
V gene: TRBV10-3; J gene: TRBJ1-2; CDR3 protein: AISDRSNYGYT
V gene: TRBV6-5; J gene: TRBJ1-6; CDR3 protein: ASRRTADNSPLH
V gene: TRBV4-2; J gene: TRBJ2-3; CDR3 protein: ASSPQGGPVGDTQY
V gene: TRBV25-1; J gene: TRBJ1-1; CDR3 protein: ASGSYRGGRAF
V gene: TRBV7-4; J gene: TRBJ1-5; CDR3 protein: ASSRPTGLPYWYESNQPQH
V gene: TRBV9; J gene: TRBJ1-5; CDR3 protein: ASSALDSSNQPQH
V gene: TRBV30; J gene: TRBJ1-2; CDR3 protein: AWSGYGYT
V gene: TRBV18; J gene: TRBJ1-5; CDR3 protein: ASSRDPNQPQH
V gene: TRBV5-6; J gene: TRBJ2-7; CDR3 protein: ASSSRRAHLTYEQY
V gene: TRBV11-3; J gene: TRBJ1-1; CDR3 protein: ASSLIMGSEAF
V gene: TRBV5-8; J gene: TRBJ2-1; CDR3 protein: ASSFGYVEGNEQF
V gene: TRBV27; J gene: TRBJ1-1; CDR3 protein: ASSSLPTGNTEAF
V gene: TRBV27; J gene: TRBJ1-1; CDR3 protein: ASSFSQVQNTEAF
V gene: TRBV15; J gene: TRBJ2-2; CDR3 protein: ATSPGLNTGELF
V gene: TRBV28; J gene: TRBJ1-2; CDR3 protein: ASSMGSGPTYGYT
V gene: TRBV20-1; J gene: TRBJ1-2; CDR3 protein: SASVGQEQGYT
V gene: TRBV19; J gene: TRBJ1-4; CDR3 protein: ASRRVTGGIDEKLF
V gene: TRBV3-1/TRBV3-2; J gene: TRBJ1-6; CDR3 protein: ASSRVGSPLH
V gene: TRBV6-5; J gene: TRBJ1-1; CDR3 protein: ASRWGENTEAF
V gene: TRBV7-2; J gene: TRBJ2-1; CDR3 protein: ASSFASGGANEQF
V gene: TRBV4-3; J gene: TRBJ1-2; CDR3 protein: ASSQDMGGWGYT
V gene: TRBV7-2; J gene: TRBJ2-2; CDR3 protein: ASSLRRTGELF